These T cell receptor beta chains were read from a single sample in a study of cytomegalovirus exposure and HLA in healthy donors. Produced via immunoSEQ multiplex PCR; TCRdb's table is partial and in-frame only. This table has 55,000 to 85,000 clones, roughly 88% appearing once. The sequenced sample consisted of PBMCs. Receptors were obtained from a woman in her twenties or thirties in good health and CMV-seronegative. Each CDR3 is given with its conserved first and last residue. Fields, in order: D gene, J gene, V gene, clone size, CDR3 DNA, CDR3 protein. D genes are given only for firm matches. Rows give clone size only sometimes, using once, few, many, or a class for an expanded clone.

d_gene: TRBD1
j_gene: TRBJ2-1
v_gene: TRBV18
abundance: NA
CDR3nt: TGTGCCAGCTCACCAGGGACAGTTGAAGAGCAGTTCTTC
CDR3aa: CASSPGTVEEQFF

d_gene: TRBD1
j_gene: TRBJ1-2
v_gene: TRBV2
abundance: NA
CDR3nt: TGTGCCAGCAGCCCGACTGGGACAGACTATGGCTACACCTTC
CDR3aa: CASSPTGTDYGYTF

d_gene: NA
j_gene: TRBJ1-1
v_gene: TRBV28
abundance: NA
CDR3nt: TGTGCCAGCAGTCCCCCCGTATTTTTCAACACTGAAGCTTTCTTT
CDR3aa: CASSPPVFFNTEAFF

d_gene: TRBD2
j_gene: TRBJ2-7
v_gene: TRBV5-6
abundance: NA
CDR3nt: TGTGCCAGCAGCCGGAGGACTAGCGGGAGAGTTACGGGCAGAGAGCAGTACTTC
CDR3aa: CASSRRTSGRVTGREQYF

d_gene: TRBD2
j_gene: TRBJ2-7
v_gene: TRBV28
abundance: once
CDR3nt: TGTGCCAGCAGACTAGCGGGTTCCTACGAGCAGTACTTC
CDR3aa: CASRLAGSYEQYF

d_gene: TRBD1
j_gene: TRBJ1-5
v_gene: TRBV13
abundance: NA
CDR3nt: TGTGCCAGCAGCTCCGGACAGGGGGGAAATCAGCCCCAGCATTTT
CDR3aa: CASSSGQGGNQPQHF

d_gene: TRBD1
j_gene: TRBJ2-1
v_gene: TRBV7-2
abundance: NA
CDR3nt: TGTGCCAGCAGCTTAGTAGGGACAGGGGGCTGGAATGAGCAGTTCTTC
CDR3aa: CASSLVGTGGWNEQFF

d_gene: NA
j_gene: TRBJ2-1
v_gene: TRBV5-4
abundance: NA
CDR3nt: TGTGCCAGCAGCGTTACAAATCGACTAGTAGAGTTCTTC
CDR3aa: CASSVTNRLVEFF

d_gene: TRBD1
j_gene: TRBJ2-6
v_gene: TRBV12-5
abundance: NA
CDR3nt: TGTGCTAGTGGTTCGGGACAGGGCCCCAGTGGGGCCAACGTCCTGACTTTC
CDR3aa: CASGSGQGPSGANVLTF

d_gene: NA
j_gene: TRBJ2-7
v_gene: TRBV7-9
abundance: NA
CDR3nt: TGTGCCAGCAGCTTAGGGCAGGGGGGACCCGAGCAGTACTTC
CDR3aa: CASSLGQGGPEQYF

d_gene: TRBD2
j_gene: TRBJ2-1
v_gene: TRBV6-4
abundance: few
CDR3nt: TGTGCCAGCTCTCCCCTAGCGGGAGGCCAAAATGAGCAGTTCTTC
CDR3aa: CASSPLAGGQNEQFF

d_gene: TRBD1
j_gene: TRBJ2-2
v_gene: TRBV10-3
abundance: NA
CDR3nt: TGTGCCATCAGGGGGGACAGGGAAAACACCGGGGAGCTGTTTTTT
CDR3aa: CAIRGDRENTGELFF

d_gene: TRBD2
j_gene: TRBJ2-3
v_gene: TRBV7-3
abundance: NA
CDR3nt: TGTGCCAGCAGCTTAATGGGGGGAGGGGATACGCAGTATTTT
CDR3aa: CASSLMGGGDTQYF

d_gene: TRBD2
j_gene: TRBJ2-1
v_gene: TRBV7-3
abundance: NA
CDR3nt: TGTGCCCGATTACTACGGGACTACTTATACAATGAGCAGTTCTTC
CDR3aa: CARLLRDYLYNEQFF

d_gene: NA
j_gene: TRBJ2-7
v_gene: TRBV14
abundance: NA
CDR3nt: TGTGCCAGCAGCCAATTAAGCGGGTCAAGTCCCTACGAGCAGTACTTC
CDR3aa: CASSQLSGSSPYEQYF

d_gene: NA
j_gene: TRBJ2-7
v_gene: TRBV2
abundance: NA
CDR3nt: TGTGCCAGCAGTGAAGCAGGACTCGATGTGGTCCACGAGCAGTACTTC
CDR3aa: CASSEAGLDVVHEQYF

d_gene: TRBD2
j_gene: TRBJ2-7
v_gene: TRBV7-9
abundance: NA
CDR3nt: TGTGCCAGCAGCCCAGCGGGAGGGCCTTACGAGCAGTACTTC
CDR3aa: CASSPAGGPYEQYF

d_gene: TRBD2
j_gene: TRBJ2-1
v_gene: TRBV4-1
abundance: NA
CDR3nt: TGCGCCAGCAGCCAACATCAAGCGGGAGGATCCTACAATGAGCAGTTCTTC
CDR3aa: CASSQHQAGGSYNEQFF

d_gene: TRBD2
j_gene: TRBJ2-1
v_gene: TRBV7-9
abundance: NA
CDR3nt: TGTGCCAGCAGCTTATTCCTGACTAGCCGATACAATGAGCAGTTCTTC
CDR3aa: CASSLFLTSRYNEQFF

d_gene: NA
j_gene: TRBJ1-1
v_gene: TRBV7-2
abundance: NA
CDR3nt: TGTGCCAGCCGTGTTCTCACTGAAGCTTTCTTT
CDR3aa: CASRVLTEAFF

d_gene: NA
j_gene: TRBJ2-3
v_gene: TRBV7-2
abundance: once
CDR3nt: TGTGCCAGCAGCCCCCAGGGGCAGACAGATACGCAGTATTTT
CDR3aa: CASSPQGQTDTQYF

d_gene: TRBD2
j_gene: TRBJ2-3
v_gene: TRBV27
abundance: NA
CDR3nt: TGTGCCAGCTTCCCCCTAGCGGGAGGCACAGATACGCAGTATTTT
CDR3aa: CASFPLAGGTDTQYF

d_gene: NA
j_gene: TRBJ2-1
v_gene: TRBV2
abundance: NA
CDR3nt: TGTGCCAGCAGTGAGTTCGGCAATGAGCAGTTCTTC
CDR3aa: CASSEFGNEQFF

d_gene: TRBD1
j_gene: TRBJ2-2
v_gene: TRBV4-1
abundance: NA
CDR3nt: TGCGCCAGCAGCCAAGTGGGACAGGAGACCGGGGAGCTGTTTTTT
CDR3aa: CASSQVGQETGELFF

d_gene: TRBD1
j_gene: TRBJ1-1
v_gene: TRBV5-1
abundance: few
CDR3nt: TGCGCCAGCAGCCCAGGGGGCCGGGACACTGAAGCTTTCTTT
CDR3aa: CASSPGGRDTEAFF

d_gene: TRBD1
j_gene: TRBJ2-7
v_gene: TRBV6-1
abundance: NA
CDR3nt: TGTGCCAGCAGTGTACCGGGACAGGGGGCAGACGAGCAGTACTTC
CDR3aa: CASSVPGQGADEQYF

d_gene: NA
j_gene: TRBJ1-2
v_gene: TRBV7-2
abundance: NA
CDR3nt: TGTGCCAGCAGCTTAGAGGCAGGGAACTATGGCTACACCTTC
CDR3aa: CASSLEAGNYGYTF

d_gene: NA
j_gene: TRBJ1-2
v_gene: TRBV6-5
abundance: NA
CDR3nt: TGTGCCAGCAGTCAACCAGGACAGACCTATGGCTACACCTTC
CDR3aa: CASSQPGQTYGYTF

d_gene: TRBD2
j_gene: TRBJ2-3
v_gene: TRBV7-2
abundance: NA
CDR3nt: TGTGCCAGCAGCTTGGCCGGGACTAGCGGCACAGATACGCAGTATTTT
CDR3aa: CASSLAGTSGTDTQYF

d_gene: NA
j_gene: TRBJ1-1
v_gene: TRBV19
abundance: NA
CDR3nt: TGTGCCAGTAGTATGAGGGGGACAAGGGAAGAAGCTTTCTTT
CDR3aa: CASSMRGTREEAFF

d_gene: NA
j_gene: TRBJ1-2
v_gene: TRBV6-5
abundance: once
CDR3nt: TGTGCCAGCGGGGAGAGTACTAATAACTATGGCTACACCTTC
CDR3aa: CASGESTNNYGYTF

d_gene: NA
j_gene: TRBJ2-2
v_gene: TRBV6-1
abundance: NA
CDR3nt: TGTGCCAGCAGTGAAAGAGATTACGGGGAGCTGTTTTTT
CDR3aa: CASSERDYGELFF

d_gene: NA
j_gene: TRBJ2-7
v_gene: TRBV6-5
abundance: NA
CDR3nt: TGTGCCAGCAGTTACTCCCTGGCGGATCCCGGATACGAGCAGTACTTC
CDR3aa: CASSYSLADPGYEQYF

d_gene: TRBD2
j_gene: TRBJ2-7
v_gene: TRBV5-1
abundance: NA
CDR3nt: TGCGCCAGCAGCTTCACCCTAGCGGATTCCTACGAGCAGTACTTC
CDR3aa: CASSFTLADSYEQYF

d_gene: NA
j_gene: TRBJ2-3
v_gene: TRBV7-6
abundance: NA
CDR3nt: TGTGCCAGCAGCTCCCGCAGGAGCACAGATACGCAGTATTTT
CDR3aa: CASSSRRSTDTQYF

d_gene: NA
j_gene: TRBJ1-1
v_gene: TRBV28
abundance: NA
CDR3nt: TGTGCCAGCAGAACCGGGACACAGAACACTGAAGCTTTCTTT
CDR3aa: CASRTGTQNTEAFF

d_gene: NA
j_gene: TRBJ2-3
v_gene: TRBV5-1
abundance: NA
CDR3nt: TGCGCCAGCAGGCTAGGCGCAGATACGCAGTATTTT
CDR3aa: CASRLGADTQYF

d_gene: TRBD2
j_gene: TRBJ2-7
v_gene: TRBV5-6
abundance: NA
CDR3nt: TGTGCCAGCAGCCCTAGCGGGACCTCCTACGAGCAGTACTTC
CDR3aa: CASSPSGTSYEQYF

d_gene: NA
j_gene: TRBJ1-2
v_gene: TRBV6-1
abundance: NA
CDR3nt: TGTGCCAGCAGTGAGAACTTCCTAGCTAACTATGGCTACACCTTC
CDR3aa: CASSENFLANYGYTF

d_gene: NA
j_gene: TRBJ2-7
v_gene: TRBV7-2
abundance: NA
CDR3nt: TGTGCCAGCAGCCCTACGGCGGGGACCTACGAGCAGTACTTC
CDR3aa: CASSPTAGTYEQYF

d_gene: TRBD1
j_gene: TRBJ1-2
v_gene: TRBV7-3
abundance: NA
CDR3nt: TGTGCCAGCAGCTCTTACAGGGGGCAGGACTATGGCTACACCTTC
CDR3aa: CASSSYRGQDYGYTF

d_gene: NA
j_gene: TRBJ2-7
v_gene: TRBV14
abundance: NA
CDR3nt: TGTGCCAGCAGGGGCAGGGAAGGGTACGAGCAGTACTTC
CDR3aa: CASRGREGYEQYF